This T cell receptor beta chain stems from a study of OX40 agonist ivuxolimab in advanced cancers. Study-level findings and limits: The study observed clonal expansion of CD4+ and CD8+ blood T cells by week 6 at 0.1 to 3.0 mg/kg.

The data were produced by immunoSEQ multiplex PCR, yet TCRdb's version contains in-frame clones alone and is incomplete. The table has 35,000 to 45,000 clones, 82% seen once. V was pared by 8 bases and J by 7 bases, with 14 bases between. CDR1 SGHNT and CDR2 YENEEA come from the germline V gene. This CDR3 has 13 amino acids. In its sample, this clone was seen once. Its antigen remains unidentified. The J gene is TRBJ2-2, the V gene TRBV11-3; D gene ambiguous. The receptor's source is an adult with an advanced solid tumor such as melanoma, head and neck, liver or kidney cancer. The sequenced sample was CD4+ or CD8+ T cells sorted from blood, obtained in a trial of the OX40 agonist ivuxolimab. CDR3 residues: CASENQVNGELFF. For the CDR3, the DNA is TGTGCCAGCGAGAATCAGGTTAACGGGGAGCTGTTTTTT.